Each of the 6 T cell receptor beta chains below was sequenced from the same sample in a study of CD8+ T cells in alopecia areata. Isolated RNA was reverse transcribed into cDNA used as the sequencing template. The assay was immunoSEQ multiplex PCR, and TCRdb's table has in-frame clones only and misses some. The sample holds some 110,000 clones, less than 45% seen once. The source material was CD4+ T cells sorted from blood. These TCRs come from a human donor with alopecia areata.

In this sample, this clone turned up a few times. The rearrangement links TRBV11-2 to TRBJ1-1; the D gene is possibly TRBD1 (5 bases). Deletions cut 0 bases from V and 7 bases from J, with 9 bases between. Per the germline V gene, CDR1 is SGHAT and CDR2 is FQNNGV. There are 13 residues in the CDR3. The DNA for the CDR3 is TGTGCCAGCAGCTTAGACAGGGTGAATGAAGCTTTCTTT. It yields the protein CASSLDRVNEAFF.

CDR3 protein: CASSFFRAAMNTEAFF. Here the CDR3 DNA reads TGTGCCAGCAGTTTCTTCAGGGCGGCCATGAACACTGAAGCTTTCTTT. This sequence joins TRBV28 and TRBJ1-1; maybe TRBD1 (5 bases). The CDR3 runs to 16 residues. Germline V gene sequence: CDR1 MDHEN, CDR2 SYDVKM. V was clipped by 3 bases and J by 0 bases, with 14 bases between them.

The chain employs TRBV5-1 and TRBJ2-1, with TRBD1 matching 9 bases. The V and J ends lost 0 bases and 7 bases, in that order; junction bases with no gene match: 11. Germline values: CDR1 SGHRS, CDR2 YFSETQ. The CDR3 has 17 residues. The CDR3 spells CASSLVIMGQGENEQFF. CDR3 nucleotides: TGCGCCAGCAGCTTGGTAATTATGGGACAGGGTGAAAATGAGCAGTTCTTC. The variable domain in full, completed from reference TRBV5-1 and TRBJ2-1, reads KAGVTQTPRYLIKTRGQQVTLSCSPISGHRSVSWYQQTPGQGLQFLFEYFSETQRNKGNFPGRFSGRQFSNSRSEMNVSTLELGDSALYLCASSLVIMGQGENEQFFGPGTRLTVL.

The chain employs TRBV11-2 and TRBJ2-3; 7 bases are shared with TRBD1. J gave up 3 bases and V 5 bases, and 8 bases lay outside the gene matches. Germline loops: CDR1 SGHAT, CDR2 FQNNGV. This CDR3 comprises 15 residues. CDR3 in DNA: TGTGCCAGCAGCCTAATTTGGACAGGAACAGATACGCAGTATTTT. Amino acids: CASSLIWTGTDTQYF.

The chain combines TRBV4-3 with TRBJ2-2, with D perhaps matching TRBD1 (6 bases). The V end was cut by 3 bases, the J end by 1 base, with 12 bases between. The CDR3 contains 16 residues. Per the germline V gene, CDR1 is LGHNA and CDR2 is YSLEER. CDR3: CASSQSPGQNTGELFF. CDR3 DNA: TGCGCCAGCAGCCAGTCACCGGGACAGAACACCGGGGAGCTGTTTTTT.

The chain joins TRBV30 to TRBJ1-1, with a weak D call TRBD1 (5 bases). Trimming removed 3 bases from V and 0 bases from J, with 17 bases in between. Germline V lookup: CDR1 GTSNPN, CDR2 SVGIG (reference sequence). This CDR3 comprises 16 residues. CDR3 region: CAWRQGGMGMNTEAFF. The CDR3 DNA reads TGTGCCTGGAGGCAGGGAGGGATGGGAATGAACACTGAAGCTTTCTTT.